These T cell receptor beta chains were read from a single sample in a study of T cells in Graves' hyperthyroidism and ophthalmopathy. TCRdb re-derived calls from the multiplex PCR reads in MiXCR, one entry per CDR3 protein. Of 300,000 to 400,000 distinct CDR3 sequences listed, around 13% are singletons. Material for sequencing was blood. The receptors shown here come from a woman in her fifties or sixties with Graves' hyperthyroidism. CDR3s leave out the opening cysteine and the closing phenylalanine or tryptophan. Each record gives: V gene, clone size, J gene, CDR3 protein. The size of a clone is reported for some rows only, either as once, few or many, or as a class for expanded clones.

TRBV24-1,few,TRBJ2-5,ATSDLDGGEETQY
TRBV20-1,many,TRBJ2-7,SATDGYEQY
TRBV10-3,many,TRBJ2-7,ATSGTGLGEQY
TRBV4-2,few,TRBJ2-1,ASSLLAGNTYNEQF
TRBV20-1,.,TRBJ2-3,SARGASGRTSTDTQY
TRBV15,many,TRBJ1-1,ATSRVGGTEAF
TRBV12-3/TRBV12-4,many,TRBJ1-2,ASRGTASGYT
TRBV20-1,few,TRBJ2-6,SARASGANVLT
TRBV20-1,many,TRBJ2-6,SAREEGTGANVLT
TRBV5-8,many,TRBJ2-5,ASSKERYQETQY
TRBV12-3/TRBV12-4,many,TRBJ2-1,ASSTWDRGHNEQF
TRBV9,few,TRBJ2-1,ASSDPAGVKF
TRBV20-1,many,TRBJ1-5,SARGTGEDQPQH
TRBV10-3,few,TRBJ2-7,AISAAGLAGANRYERY
TRBV9,.,TRBJ2-3,ASSAPSFGGADTQY
TRBV18,many,TRBJ2-3,ASSPPLQTVGTDTQY
TRBV6-1,few,TRBJ1-3,ASMDGTAGFGNTIY
TRBV6-5,.,TRBJ2-1,ASSYSETSDEQF
TRBV2,many,TRBJ1-5,ASSEEQGSGKPQH
TRBV5-1,.,TRBJ2-1,ASSLTGSINEQF
TRBV18,many,TRBJ1-2,ASSPDRTYGYT
TRBV2,many,TRBJ2-1,ASSEGLYEQF